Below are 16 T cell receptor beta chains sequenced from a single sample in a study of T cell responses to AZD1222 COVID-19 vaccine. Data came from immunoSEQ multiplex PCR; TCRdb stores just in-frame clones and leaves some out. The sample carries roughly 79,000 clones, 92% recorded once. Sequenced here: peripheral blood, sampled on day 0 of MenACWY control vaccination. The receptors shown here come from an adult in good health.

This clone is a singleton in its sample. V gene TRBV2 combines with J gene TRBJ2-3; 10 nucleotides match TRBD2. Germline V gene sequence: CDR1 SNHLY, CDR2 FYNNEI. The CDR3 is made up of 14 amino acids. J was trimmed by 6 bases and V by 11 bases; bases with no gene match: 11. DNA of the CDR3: TGTGCCGCGGATTATGGACTAGCGGCCGATACGCAGTATTTT. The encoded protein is CAADYGLAADTQYF.

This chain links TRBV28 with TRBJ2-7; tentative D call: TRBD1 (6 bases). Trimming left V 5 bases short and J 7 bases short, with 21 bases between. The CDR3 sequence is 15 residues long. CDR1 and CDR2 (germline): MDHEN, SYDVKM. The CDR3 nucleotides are TGTGCCAGCAGTAGCCCCGGGACAACCCCTCGGGAGCAGTACTTC. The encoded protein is CASSSPGTTPREQYF.

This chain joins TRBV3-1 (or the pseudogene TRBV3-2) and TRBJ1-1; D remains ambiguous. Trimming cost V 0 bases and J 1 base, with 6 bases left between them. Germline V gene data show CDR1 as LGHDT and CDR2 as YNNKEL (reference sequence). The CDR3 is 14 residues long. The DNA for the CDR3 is TGTGCCAGCAGCCAAGACAGACCGAACACTGAAGCTTTCTTT. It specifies CASSQDRPNTEAFF.

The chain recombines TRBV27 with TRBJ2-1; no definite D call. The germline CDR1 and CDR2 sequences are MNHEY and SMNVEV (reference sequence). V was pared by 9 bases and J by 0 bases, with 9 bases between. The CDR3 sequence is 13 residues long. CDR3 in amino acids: CASRTLSYNEQFF. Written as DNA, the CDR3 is TGTGCCAGTAGAACGCTCTCCTACAATGAGCAGTTCTTC.

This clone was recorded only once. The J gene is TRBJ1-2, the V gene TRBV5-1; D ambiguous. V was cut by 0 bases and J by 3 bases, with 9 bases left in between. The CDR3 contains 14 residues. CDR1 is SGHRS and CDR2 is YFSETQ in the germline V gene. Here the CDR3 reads CASSLDGSDYGYTF. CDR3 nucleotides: TGCGCCAGCAGCTTGGACGGGTCGGACTATGGCTACACCTTC.

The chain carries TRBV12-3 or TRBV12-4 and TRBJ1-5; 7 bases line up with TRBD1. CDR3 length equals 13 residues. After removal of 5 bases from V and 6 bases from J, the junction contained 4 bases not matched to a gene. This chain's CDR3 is CASSGTVSQPQHF. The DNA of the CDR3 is TGTGCCAGCAGTGGGACAGTGAGTCAGCCCCAGCATTTT.

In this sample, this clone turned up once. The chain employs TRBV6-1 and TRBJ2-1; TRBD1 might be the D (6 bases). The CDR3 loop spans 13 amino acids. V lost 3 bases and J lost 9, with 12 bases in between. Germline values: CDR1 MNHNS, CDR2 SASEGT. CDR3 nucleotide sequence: TGTGCCAGCAGTGACACACAGGGCAGTGAGCAGTTCTTC. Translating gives CASSDTQGSEQFF.

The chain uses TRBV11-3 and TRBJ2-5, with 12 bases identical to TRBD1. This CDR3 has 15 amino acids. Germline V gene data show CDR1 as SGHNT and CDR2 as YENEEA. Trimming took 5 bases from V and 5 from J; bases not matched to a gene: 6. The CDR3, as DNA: TGTGCCAGCAGCATTGGGACAGGGGGCGATGAGACCCAGTACTTC. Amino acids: CASSIGTGGDETQYF.

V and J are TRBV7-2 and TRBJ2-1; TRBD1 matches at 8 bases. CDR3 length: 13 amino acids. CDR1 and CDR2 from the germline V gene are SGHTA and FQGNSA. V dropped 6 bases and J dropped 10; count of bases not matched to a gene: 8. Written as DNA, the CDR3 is TGTGCCAGCAGTCTGGGACGGGACAGGGAGCAGTTCTTC. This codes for CASSLGRDREQFF. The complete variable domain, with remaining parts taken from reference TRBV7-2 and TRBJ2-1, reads GAGVSQSPSNKVTEKGKDVELRCDPISGHTALYWYRQSLGQGLEFLIYFQGNSAPDKSGLPSDRFSAERTGGSVSTLTIQRTQQEDSAVYLCASSLGRDREQFFGPGTRLTVL.

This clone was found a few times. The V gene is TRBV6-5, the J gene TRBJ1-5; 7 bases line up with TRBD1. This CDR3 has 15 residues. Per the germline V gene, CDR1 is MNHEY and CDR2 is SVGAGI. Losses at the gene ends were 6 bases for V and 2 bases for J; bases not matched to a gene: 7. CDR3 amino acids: CASSGEGAGNQPQHF. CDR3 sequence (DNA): TGTGCCAGCAGCGGGGAGGGGGCGGGCAATCAGCCCCAGCATTTT.

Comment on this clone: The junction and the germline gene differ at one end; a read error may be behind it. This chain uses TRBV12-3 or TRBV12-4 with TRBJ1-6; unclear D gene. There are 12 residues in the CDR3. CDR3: CASNLNNSPLHF. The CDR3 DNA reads TGTGCCAGCAATTTAAATAATTCACCCCTCCACTTT.

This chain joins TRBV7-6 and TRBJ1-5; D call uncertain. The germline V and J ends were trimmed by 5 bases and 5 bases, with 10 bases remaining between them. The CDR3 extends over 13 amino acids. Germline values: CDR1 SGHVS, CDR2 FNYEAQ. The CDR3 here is CASSPLGDQPQHF. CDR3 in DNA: TGTGCCAGCAGCCCCTTGGGTGATCAGCCCCAGCATTTT.

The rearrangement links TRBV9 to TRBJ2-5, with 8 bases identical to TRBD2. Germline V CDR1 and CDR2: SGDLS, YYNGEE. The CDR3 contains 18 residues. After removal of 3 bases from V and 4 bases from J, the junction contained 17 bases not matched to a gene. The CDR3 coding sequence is TGTGCCAGCAGCGCGCTCCCGTACTTGCGGGGGGAAGGAGAGACCCAGTACTTC. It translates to CASSALPYLRGEGETQYF.

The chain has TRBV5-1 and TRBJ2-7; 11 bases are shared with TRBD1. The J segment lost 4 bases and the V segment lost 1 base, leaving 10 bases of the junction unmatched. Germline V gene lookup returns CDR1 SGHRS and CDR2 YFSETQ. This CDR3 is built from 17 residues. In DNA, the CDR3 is TGCGCCAGCAGCTTGCGCCCCCGGGGACAGGGGGATTACGAGCAGTACTTC. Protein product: CASSLRPRGQGDYEQYF.

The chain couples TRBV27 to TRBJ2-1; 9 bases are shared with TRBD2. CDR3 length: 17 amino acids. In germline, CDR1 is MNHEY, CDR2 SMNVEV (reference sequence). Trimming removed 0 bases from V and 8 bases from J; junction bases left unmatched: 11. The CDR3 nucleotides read TGTGCCAGCAGTTTATCCTATTCGGCGGGAGGGTTTCATGAGCAGTTCTTC. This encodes CASSLSYSAGGFHEQFF.

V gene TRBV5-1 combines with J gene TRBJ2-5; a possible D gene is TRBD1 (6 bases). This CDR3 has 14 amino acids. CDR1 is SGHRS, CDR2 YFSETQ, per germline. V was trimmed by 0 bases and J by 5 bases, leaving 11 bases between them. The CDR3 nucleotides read TGCGCCAGCAGCTTGGCACAGGGACGGGAGACCCAGTACTTC. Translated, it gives CASSLAQGRETQYF.